The 5 T cell receptor beta chains presented below share a single source sample, sequenced in a study of tissue T cells after allogeneic stem cell transplantation. Adult allogeneic hematopoietic cell transplant recipients with steroid-refractory graft-versus-host disease were prospectively enrolled for research autopsy. Assay used: immunoSEQ multiplex PCR; TCRdb lists only in-frame clones, some missing. Of about 2,000 clones in the sample, 55% to 70% were seen once. Sequences were derived from transverse colon tissue, sampled at autopsy. The receptors here all came from a male patient over 55 with steroid-refractory graft-versus-host disease after an allogeneic stem cell transplant. Some T cells may be the graft donor's.

By its share, this clone is large. The chain uses TRBV4-1 and TRBJ1-3; D is perhaps TRBD1 (5 bases). The CDR3 sequence is 16 residues long. V lost 0 bases and J lost 1, with 10 bases in between. Germline values: CDR1 MGHRA, CDR2 YSYEKL. The CDR3 sequence is CASSQEEAGSGNTIYF. In DNA, the CDR3 is TGCGCCAGCAGCCAAGAAGAGGCAGGGTCTGGAAACACCATATATTTT.

The rearrangement joins TRBV19 to TRBJ2-5; D unresolved. The CDR3 extends over 13 amino acids. Trimming pared 5 bases from V and 4 bases from J, leaving 11 bases between. Per germline, CDR1 LNHDA and CDR2 SQIVND (reference sequence). DNA of the CDR3: TGTGCCAGTAGTTGGAACAGAGCAGAGACCCAGTACTTC. It codes for CASSWNRAETQYF. The full variable domain, in which reference TRBV19 and TRBJ2-5 provide the parts outside the CDR3, is DGGITQSPKYLFRKEGQNVTLSCEQNLNHDAMYWYRQDPGQGLRLIYYSQIVNDFQKGDIAEGYSVSREKKESFPLTVTSAQKNPTAFYLCASSWNRAETQYFGPGTRLLVL.

The CDR3 loop reads CASSLFSGGPLHF. The CDR3 bases are TGTGCCAGCAGCTTATTTTCTGGTGGGCCGCTCCATTTT. The V gene is TRBV5-4, the J gene TRBJ1-5, with D unclear. Trimming shortened V by 2 bases and J by 16 bases, and 19 bases separated the two germline ends. The length of the CDR3 is 13 residues. Germline loops: CDR1 SGHNT, CDR2 YYREEE (reference sequence).

CDR3 sequence: CASSVVPQETQYF. Written as DNA, the CDR3 is TGTGCCAGCAGCGTAGTTCCCCAAGAGACCCAGTACTTC. V usage is TRBV9 and J usage is TRBJ2-5, with D unclear. The CDR3 consists of 13 residues. Germline CDR1 and CDR2: SGDLS and YYNGEE. V lost 0 bases and J 1 base, leaving 4 bases between the germline ends.

The chain is built from TRBV6-2 or TRBV6-3 and TRBJ2-7, with 10 positions matching TRBD1. The ends lost 2 bases at V and 1 base at J; junction bases unmatched: 2. Germline V gene sequence: CDR1 MNHEY, CDR2 SVGEGT. This CDR3 spans 15 amino acids. The CDR3: CASSYGTGESYEQYF. In DNA form, the CDR3 reads TGTGCCAGCAGTTACGGGACAGGGGAGTCCTACGAGCAGTACTTC.